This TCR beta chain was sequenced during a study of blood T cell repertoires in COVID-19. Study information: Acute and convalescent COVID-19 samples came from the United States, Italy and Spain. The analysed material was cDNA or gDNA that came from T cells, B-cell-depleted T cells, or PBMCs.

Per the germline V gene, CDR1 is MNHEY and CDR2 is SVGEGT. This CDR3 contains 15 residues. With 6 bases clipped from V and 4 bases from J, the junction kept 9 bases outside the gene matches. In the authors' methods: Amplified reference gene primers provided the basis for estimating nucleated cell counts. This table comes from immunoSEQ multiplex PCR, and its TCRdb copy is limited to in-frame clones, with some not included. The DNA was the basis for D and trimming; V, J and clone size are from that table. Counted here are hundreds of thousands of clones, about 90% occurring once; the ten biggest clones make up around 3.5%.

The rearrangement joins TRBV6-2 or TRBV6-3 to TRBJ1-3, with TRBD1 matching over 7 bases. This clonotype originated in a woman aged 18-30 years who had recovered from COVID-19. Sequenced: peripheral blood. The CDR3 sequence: CASSRGQMLGNTIYF. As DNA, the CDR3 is TGTGCCAGCAGCCGGGGACAGATGCTCGGAAACACCATATATTTT.